Presented here are 28 T cell receptor beta chains from one specimen sequenced in a study of metastatic and nonmetastatic thyroid tumors (dated by TCRdb to the early 2020s). None of the patients had been given any treatment before thyroid surgery. Library prep was done by PCR. Sequencing used an Illumina HiSeq 4000. The public reads were run again by TCRdb, first through fastp at Q25 and then through MiXCR, and only productive beta chains were kept. Within this sample are about 43,000 clones, with around 2.9% of them counted one time only. The ten largest clones capture 9.5% to 10% of the sample. Material: blood. These receptor sequences come from a female donor with papillary thyroid cancer or a benign thyroid nodule (not recorded which). Some clones in this sample may be carry-over from other donors' samples.

In this sample, this clone turned up a few times. This chain connects TRBV7-8 to TRBJ2-7, with D uncertain. Germline-derived CDR1 and CDR2 are SGHVS and FQNEAQ. This CDR3 region has 14 residues. Trimming pared 7 bases from V and 2 bases from J, leaving 15 bases between. The DNA for the CDR3 is TGTGCCAGCAACCCATTGTCTAGGACCTACGAGCAGTACTTC. This sequence encodes CASNPLSRTYEQYF.

To note about this clone: This may stem from a read error, because a much larger clone lies one nucleotide away. Additional DNA sequences in this sample encode the identical CDR3. V usage is TRBV15 and J usage is TRBJ2-2; 15 bases are a match to TRBD2. The CDR3 runs to 16 residues. Germline CDR1 is LNHNV and CDR2 is YYDKDF (reference sequence). CDR3 residues: CATYGLAGGNTGELFF. CDR3 bases: TGTGCCACCTACGGACTAGCGGGAGGGAACACCGGGGAGCTTTTTTTT.

The V and J genes are TRBV10-3 and TRBJ2-1; 11 nucleotides line up with TRBD2. The CDR3 is 18 residues long. The V and J ends lost 6 bases and 7 bases, in that order; junction bases with no gene match: 17. Germline values: CDR1 ENHRY, CDR2 SYGVKD. In nucleotides, the CDR3 is TGTGCCATCAGGGGAGCGGGGACTAGCGGTTTAACGTGGAATGAGCAGTTCTTC. Translation gives CAIRGAGTSGLTWNEQFF.

This clone was seen a few times. The V and J genes are TRBV27 and TRBJ1-2; D possibly corresponds to TRBD1 (5 bases). Trimming stripped 3 bases from V and 4 bases from J, with 9 bases between. This CDR3 is built from 13 residues. Per germline, CDR1 MNHEY and CDR2 SMNVEV (reference sequence). The CDR3 sequence: CASSFQGGYGYTF. DNA for the CDR3: TGTGCCAGCAGTTTTCAGGGAGGCTATGGCTACACCTTC.

Many counts were recorded for this clone. At one end, the junction sequence differs from germline, possibly due to a read error. J is TRBJ2-7 and V is TRBV5-8, with D uncertain. Germline CDR1 SGHTS, CDR2 YDEGEE. The CDR3 totals 11 residues. Here the CDR3 reads CASSLLYKQYF. CDR3 in DNA: TGTGCCAGCAGCCTCCTCTACAAGCAGTACTTC.

This clone was picked up many times. The rearrangement links TRBV5-1 to TRBJ2-7; 7 bases are a match to TRBD2. The germline V gene encodes CDR1 SGHRS and CDR2 YFSETQ. This CDR3 region has 14 residues. V lost 5 bases to trimming and J lost 0 bases; unmatched junction nucleotides: 5. CDR3 amino acids: CASRFRGSSYEQYF. The CDR3 DNA sequence: TGCGCCAGCAGGTTCCGCGGGAGCTCCTACGAGCAGTACTTC.

This clone was counted at least ten times. V gene TRBV7-2 combines with J gene TRBJ2-3; 9 positions match TRBD2. CDR3 length: 16 amino acids. Germline V gives CDR1 SGHTA, CDR2 FQGNSA. Trimming took 1 base from V and 1 from J; bases not matched to a gene: 3. The CDR3 is CASSLGTSVGTDTQYF. For the CDR3, the DNA is TGTGCCAGCAGCTTAGGGACTAGCGTAGGCACAGATACGCAGTATTTT. Complete variable domain (other parts from reference TRBV7-2 and TRBJ2-3): GAGVSQSPSNKVTEKGKDVELRCDPISGHTALYWYRQSLGQGLEFLIYFQGNSAPDKSGLPSDRFSAERTGGSVSTLTIQRTQQEDSAVYLCASSLGTSVGTDTQYFGPGTRLTVL.

This clone occurred many times. This chain links TRBV5-4 with TRBJ2-5; TRBD1 agrees at 7 bases. CDR1 and CDR2 from the germline V gene are SGHNT and YYREEE (reference sequence). This CDR3 has 13 residues. V dropped 0 bases and J dropped 6; count of bases not matched to a gene: 2. CDR3 sequence reads: CASSLDRGKTQYF. The CDR3 bases are TGTGCCAGCAGCTTGGACAGGGGAAAGACCCAGTACTTC.

This clone was seen repeatedly, ten times or more. V usage is TRBV13 and J usage is TRBJ2-7; 11 positions agree with TRBD1. V was pared by 2 bases and J by 2 bases, with 2 bases of the junction left unmatched. The CDR3 has 15 residues. In germline, CDR1 is PRHDT, CDR2 FYEKMQ (reference sequence). This CDR3 is CASSLRTGGTYEQYF. The CDR3 DNA reads TGTGCCAGCAGCTTAAGGACAGGGGGCACCTACGAGCAGTACTTC.

This clone appeared a few times. The chain has TRBV24-1 and TRBJ2-2, with TRBD2 identical over 8 bases. The CDR3 totals 14 residues. Per the germline V gene, CDR1 is KGHDR and CDR2 is SFDVKD. J lost 8 bases, V lost 4 bases, and 5 bases had no gene match. CDR3 coding DNA: TGTGCCACCAGTGACCAGCGGGAGATAGGGGAGCTGTTTTTT. Translated, it gives CATSDQREIGELFF.

Concerning this clone: The CDR3 does not close with the conserved phenylalanine or tryptophan, likely indicating a read error. The DNA is omitted, as the CDR3 cannot be located on it reliably, and the CDR3 follows TCRdb's listing. This chain's CDR3 is CASGSTFI. This rearrangement joins TRBV12-5 to TRBJ1-2. Germline CDR1 LGHNT, CDR2 FRNRAP. The CDR3 sequence runs 8 residues, both termini included.

This clone was observed at least ten times. The gene calls are TRBV7-9 and TRBJ2-5; D remains ambiguous. The CDR3 totals 13 residues. V was shortened by 0 bases and J by 4 bases, with 6 bases between the two germline ends. Germline CDR1 is SEHNR and CDR2 is FQNEAQ (reference sequence). CDR3 protein: CASSLAGGETQYF. In DNA form, the CDR3 reads TGTGCCAGCAGCTTAGCTGGCGGAGAGACCCAGTACTTC.

At least ten counts were recorded for this clone. The V and J genes are TRBV19 and TRBJ1-4, with 9 bases lining up with TRBD1. The CDR3 totals 13 residues. V was pared by 9 bases and J by 5 bases, with 4 bases of the junction left unmatched. CDR1 and CDR2 (germline): LNHDA, SQIVND (reference sequence). The CDR3 sequence is CASSQGANEKLFF. The CDR3 DNA reads TGTGCCAGCTCACAGGGGGCGAATGAAAAACTGTTTTTT.

This clone was detected ten times or more. J is TRBJ1-1 and V is TRBV5-8, with unresolved D. Trimming took off 2 bases at V and 8 bases at J, with 7 bases between the two ends. The CDR3 is made up of 11 amino acids. Germline CDR1 SGHTS, CDR2 YDEGEE. The CDR3, as DNA: TGTGCCAGCAGCTTAGTGAGAGAAGCTTTCTTT. Translated, it gives CASSLVREAFF.

This sequence joins TRBV27 and TRBJ2-7; D is undetermined. Trimming removed 2 bases from V and 0 bases from J, with 14 bases in between. The CDR3 loop spans 16 amino acids. Germline CDR1 reads MNHEY; CDR2 reads SMNVEV (reference sequence). This chain's CDR3 is CASSLTWQLSSYEQYF. The CDR3 nucleotides are TGTGCCAGCAGTTTAACGTGGCAGCTGAGCTCCTACGAGCAGTACTTC.

The CDR3: CSACEPLPGLAGGTDTQYF. DNA of the CDR3: TGCAGTGCCTGCGAGCCCTTACCGGGACTAGCGGGAGGCACAGATACGCAGTATTTT. This chain uses TRBV20-1 with TRBJ2-3, with 14 bases lining up with TRBD2. The germline gives CDR1 DFQATT, CDR2 SNEGSKA (reference sequence). Trimming at V came to 6 bases and at J to 1 base, leaving 15 bases not matched to a gene. The CDR3 consists of 19 residues.

This clone was picked up many times. The same CDR3 can be traced to other DNA sequences in this sample. V is TRBV2 and J is TRBJ2-5, with 9 bases fitting TRBD2. CDR1 SNHLY and CDR2 FYNNEI come from the germline V gene. This CDR3 is 14 amino acids long. V lost 4 bases to trimming and J lost 1 base; unmatched junction nucleotides: 1. CDR3 nucleotide sequence: TGTGCCAGCAGTGCGACTAGCGGCCAAGAGACCCAGTACTTC. It codes for CASSATSGQETQYF.

This clone has ten or more counts. The V gene is TRBV20-1, the J gene TRBJ2-2, with D hard to call. V lost 0 bases and J lost 6, with 8 bases in between. The CDR3 has 13 amino acids. Germline lookup yields CDR1 DFQATT and CDR2 SNEGSKA (reference sequence). The CDR3 region has the DNA TGCAGTGCTAGAGAGCGTAGTTCCGGGGAGCTGTTTTTT. Its translation: CSARERSSGELFF.

The V and J genes are TRBV19 and TRBJ2-7; 9 bases match TRBD1. The CDR3 is 14 amino acids. The ends lost 5 bases at V and 3 bases at J; junction bases unmatched: 5. Germline lookup yields CDR1 LNHDA and CDR2 SQIVND (reference sequence). CDR3 residues: CASSATTGGYEQYF. The DNA of the CDR3 is TGTGCCAGTAGTGCCACGACAGGGGGCTACGAGCAGTACTTC.

This clone was found many times. At the DNA level, this CDR3 is encoded by other sequences in the same sample as well. The gene calls are TRBV7-2 and TRBJ1-1; 9 nucleotides match TRBD1. The CDR3 is 14 residues long. Germline V gene lookup returns CDR1 SGHTA and CDR2 FQGNSA. The V and J ends lost 4 bases and 7 bases, in that order; junction bases with no gene match: 7. CDR3 sequence reads: CASSSNRGRSEAFF. The CDR3 DNA sequence: TGTGCCAGCAGCTCAAACAGGGGGCGAAGTGAAGCTTTCTTT. Complete variable domain (other parts from reference TRBV7-2 and TRBJ1-1): GAGVSQSPSNKVTEKGKDVELRCDPISGHTALYWYRQSLGQGLEFLIYFQGNSAPDKSGLPSDRFSAERTGGSVSTLTIQRTQQEDSAVYLCASSSNRGRSEAFFGQGTRLTVV.

The CDR3 DNA follows: TGTGCCAGCAGGCGACTAGCGGGAATGACAGATACGCAGTATTTT. Encoded protein: CASRRLAGMTDTQYF. The genes are TRBV6-2 or TRBV6-3 and TRBJ2-3; 11 bases map to TRBD2. The ends lost 6 bases at V and 3 bases at J; junction bases unmatched: 5. The germline V gene encodes CDR1 MNHEY and CDR2 SVGEGT. The CDR3 length is 15 residues.

This clone came up a few times. The chain carries TRBV27 and TRBJ1-1; D not certain. Germline V lookup: CDR1 MNHEY, CDR2 SMNVEV (reference sequence). The V and J ends lost 3 bases and 5 bases respectively, with 4 bases between them. This CDR3 contains 11 residues. CDR3: CASSFGTEAFF. In nucleotides, the CDR3 is TGTGCCAGCAGTTTTGGAACTGAAGCTTTCTTT.

This clone came up many times. V gene TRBV7-9 combines with J gene TRBJ1-1; D gene unclear. V was shortened by 5 bases and J by 1 base, with 11 bases between the two germline ends. This CDR3 contains 14 residues. The germline CDR1 and CDR2 sequences are SEHNR and FQNEAQ (reference sequence). The CDR3 nucleotides are TGTGCCAGCAGCCAGGTGGGAAAGAACACTGAAGCTTTCTTT. It yields the protein CASSQVGKNTEAFF.

There are many counts of this clone. The CDR3: CATSGFTGELFF. CDR3 nucleotide sequence: TGTGCCACCAGTGGGTTCACCGGGGAGCTGTTTTTT. The genes are TRBV24-1 and TRBJ2-2; no definite D call. CDR1 KGHDR and CDR2 SFDVKD come from the germline V gene. The CDR3 spans 12 residues. The V end was cut by 5 bases, the J end by 4 bases, with 4 bases between.

This clone was detected ten times or more. The chain has TRBV5-6 and TRBJ2-2; tentatively, D is TRBD1 (5 bases). This CDR3 is 15 amino acids long. Trimming left V 1 base short and J 6 bases short, with 13 bases between. From germline, CDR1 is SGHDT and CDR2 YYEEEE. Here the CDR3 reads CASSLQGRIAGELFF. The CDR3 DNA follows: TGTGCCAGCAGCTTGCAGGGTAGGATTGCCGGGGAGCTGTTTTTT. Full variable domain (missing parts from reference TRBV5-6 and TRBJ2-2): DAGVTQSPTHLIKTRGQQVTLRCSPKSGHDTVSWYQQALGQGPQFIFQYYEEEERQRGNFPDRFSGHQFPNYSSELNVNALLLGDSALYLCASSLQGRIAGELFFGEGSRLTVL.

This clone was recorded a few times. CDR3 coding DNA: TGTGCCAGCAGTTTCCCGGGCGGGTATTCACCCCTCCACTTT. It translates to CASSFPGGYSPLHF. V and J are TRBV12-3 or TRBV12-4 and TRBJ1-6; D call uncertain. V was cut by 3 bases and J by 8 bases, with 11 bases left in between. CDR3 length: 14 residues.

This clone was counted many times. The gene calls are TRBV27 and TRBJ2-2; 9 bases agree with TRBD1. This CDR3 is built from 16 residues. V was pared by 1 base and J by 5 bases, with 5 bases of the junction left unmatched. CDR1 and CDR2 (germline): MNHEY, SMNVEV (reference sequence). CDR3 DNA sequence: TGTGCCAGCAGTTTATGGGACAGGGACGAGACCGGGGAGCTGTTTTTT. Residues: CASSLWDRDETGELFF.

This clone was counted only a few times. V gene TRBV20-1 combines with J gene TRBJ2-1; perhaps TRBD1 as D (5 bases). The germline V gene encodes CDR1 DFQATT and CDR2 SNEGSKA (reference sequence). The CDR3 covers 15 residues. Trimming pared 1 base from V and 1 base from J, leaving 11 bases between. The CDR3 sequence is CSARGGRGSYNEQFF. DNA for the CDR3: TGCAGTGCTAGAGGGGGAAGGGGATCCTACAATGAGCAGTTCTTC.